This T cell receptor beta chain came from a study of beta chain features in type 1 diabetes. Study as a whole: Researchers looked at over 100,000,000 sorted cells across all samples. General observations from the study: In these data, an HLA type influence on TCRB rearrangement remained unresolved. When Type 1 diabetes patients were examined, their TCRB CDR3s proved moderately but significantly shorter in all four CD4+ subsets.

Since all of the isolated RNA was reverse transcribed, expressed TCRB transcripts were what got sequenced. The assay was immunoSEQ multiplex PCR, and TCRdb's table has in-frame clones only and misses some. The sample has hundreds of thousands of clones, 11% to 15% seen once. The V gene lost 6 bases and the J gene lost 0 bases, with 12 bases spanning the gap. CDR1 is MDHEN and CDR2 is SYDVKM in the germline V gene. The CDR3 runs to 15 residues. This clone was counted a few times. Its target is unknown. The sample consisted of naive CD4+ T cells from blood. The receptor was derived from a man younger than 35 with type 1 diabetes. The chain links TRBV28 to TRBJ2-4; TRBD2 might be the D (6 bases). CDR3 loop: CASRSGEIAKNIQYF. The CDR3, as DNA: TGTGCCAGCAGATCGGGGGAGATAGCCAAAAACATTCAGTACTTC.